The entry below gives a single T cell receptor beta chain sequence along with its context. Its cognate antigen is unknown. The CDR3 consists of 15 residues. Looked up from germline, CDR1 is MNHEY and CDR2 is SMNVEV (reference sequence). V shed 6 bases, J shed 3 bases, and the junction held 10 bases outside the gene matches. Some clones are missing from TCRdb's copy, which holds only in-frame ones; the method was immunoSEQ multiplex PCR. The table lists approximately 230,000 clones, roughly 87% of them singletons, with about 12% in the top ten. It was the roughly 110-subject validation cohort, separate from the roughly 700-subject first cohort, to which the donors belonged. This sample was included in a study of cytomegalovirus exposure and HLA in healthy donors. About the study: The 110 or so validation repertoires used a platform that matched the one used for the 500 to 700 first-cohort repertoires, as a later analysis reported.

Study-wide results and caveats: Researchers catalogued around 150 TCR beta chains as cytomegalovirus-associated. The tendency of first-cohort TCR clusters to co-occur in the approximately 120 validation repertoires was identified by a subsequent analysis.

V usage is TRBV27 and J usage is TRBJ1-2; 7 bases are a match to TRBD1. The sequenced sample was PBMCs. The sequence came from a man aged 18 to 30 in good health and CMV-seropositive. CDR3 in DNA: TGTGCCAGCAGGTCCACCCACAGGGGTGACTATGGCTACACCTTC. This translates into CASRSTHRGDYGYTF.